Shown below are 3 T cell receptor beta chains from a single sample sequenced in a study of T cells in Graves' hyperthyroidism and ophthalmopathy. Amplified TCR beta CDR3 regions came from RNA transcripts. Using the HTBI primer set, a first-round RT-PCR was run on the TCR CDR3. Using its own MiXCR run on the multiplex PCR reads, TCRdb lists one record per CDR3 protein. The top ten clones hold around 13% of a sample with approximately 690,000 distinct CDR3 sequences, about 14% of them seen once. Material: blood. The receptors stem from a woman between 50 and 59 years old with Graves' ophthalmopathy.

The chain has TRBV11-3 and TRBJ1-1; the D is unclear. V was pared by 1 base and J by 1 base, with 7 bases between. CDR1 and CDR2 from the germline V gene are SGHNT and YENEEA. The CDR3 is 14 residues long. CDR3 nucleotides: TGTGCCAGCAGCTTAGGCCGGAAGAACACTGAAGCTTTCTTT. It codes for CASSLGRKNTEAFF.

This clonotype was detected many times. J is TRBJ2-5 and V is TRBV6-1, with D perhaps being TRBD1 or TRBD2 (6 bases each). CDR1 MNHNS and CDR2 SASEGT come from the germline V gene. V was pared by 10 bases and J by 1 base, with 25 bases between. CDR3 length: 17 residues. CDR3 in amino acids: CATKQGGFETTQETQYF. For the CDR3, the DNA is TGTGCCACCAAACAAGGGGGGTTTGAGACAACCCAAGAGACCCAGTACTTC.

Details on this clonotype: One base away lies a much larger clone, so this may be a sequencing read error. CDR3 sequence reads: CASSYLGQGNNEQYF. In DNA form, the CDR3 reads TGTGCCAGCAGCTACCTGGGACAGGGAAACAATGAGCAGTACTTC. The J gene is TRBJ2-1, the V gene TRBV7-9; 9 bases fit TRBD1. The end of the DNA is better explained by TRBJ2-7, so the J call may be wrong. This CDR3 is built from 15 residues. From germline, CDR1 is SEHNR and CDR2 FQNEAQ (reference sequence).